Below, one TCR beta chain is given with its context. Its matching antigen is unknown. These data originate in a study of human T cells and chemical hapten exposure. There are 15 residues in the CDR3. Germline V CDR1 and CDR2: SGHNT, YYREEE (reference sequence). The junction had 5 bases not matched to a gene; V was cut back by 2 bases and J by 7 bases. Study findings and constraints: No change in TCRs above 1 in 1000 frequency was produced by DPC sensitization.

TCRdb ran MiXCR on the RACE reads and lists one entry per CDR3 protein. The sample has roughly 82,000 distinct CDR3 sequences; roughly 10% are singletons. Time point of the sample: patch test 1, 2 weeks after DPC sensitization. Treatment here: therapeutic diphenylcyclopropenone sensitization with weekly scalp DPC. Total RNA was extracted from unfractionated whole blood. The material was whole blood, obtained in connection with sensitization to the hapten diphenylcyclopropenone (DPC). V gene TRBV5-4 combines with J gene TRBJ2-3; 12 bases align to TRBD2. The sequence was collected from a woman in her sixties or seventies with alopecia areata. Some clones in this sample may be carry-over from other donors' samples. The CDR3 DNA is TGTGCCAGCAGCTTTCCTAGCGGGGGGGCAAATACGCAGTATTTT. The encoded protein is CASSFPSGGANTQYF.